These 12 T cell receptor beta chains came from one sample sequenced in a study of blood T cells in healthy people across ages (dated by TCRdb to the mid-2010s). Library method: 5' RACE. Sequencing was carried out with an Illumina HiSeq 2500. The second PCR ran for about 6 to 11 cycles and used a J-beta primer mix along with a sample-barcoded 5' primer. The raw public data were reprocessed by TCRdb itself: fastp quality trimming at Q25, MiXCR clonotype calling, in-frame beta chains only. Duplicate CDR3 protein sequences are folded into a single record with the most common DNA and genes. The sample has 600,000 or so distinct CDR3 sequences on record, more than 20% of them singletons. The leading ten clones occupy 3.5% to 4% of the sample. Sequencing was done on a sample of blood. Every receptor here comes from a man aged 65 to 85 in good health.

This sequence joins TRBV20-1 and TRBJ2-1, with a weak D call TRBD2 (6 bases). The CDR3 consists of 15 residues. Germline CDR1 and CDR2: DFQATT and SNEGSKA (reference sequence). The V end was cut by 3 bases, the J end by 2 bases, with 14 bases between. CDR3 nucleotide sequence: TGCAGTGCTAGTACCGGGAGTGGAGCCTACAATGAGCAGTTCTTC. This encodes CSASTGSGAYNEQFF.

The chain carries TRBV7-3 and TRBJ2-1; 7 positions agree with TRBD2. This CDR3 spans 14 amino acids. The V gene's germline CDR1 is SGHTA and CDR2 FQGTGA. The J segment lost 14 bases and the V segment lost 11 bases, leaving 21 bases of the junction unmatched. In DNA form, the CDR3 reads TGTGCCCGCATGACCGCGGGAGCGTACGATGGGAAGTTCTTC. Protein sequence: CARMTAGAYDGKFF.

This clonotype was detected only a few times. In nucleotides, the CDR3 is TGTGCCAGCAGTCGGACTAGCGGGAGGGGGAGAACCCAGTACTTC. Amino acids: CASSRTSGRGRTQYF. The rearrangement uses TRBV27 and TRBJ2-7; 15 nucleotides align to TRBD2. Germline V gene sequence: CDR1 MNHEY, CDR2 SMNVEV (reference sequence). Losses at the gene ends were 5 bases for V and 10 bases for J; bases not matched to a gene: 9. The CDR3 is made up of 15 amino acids.

V gene TRBV10-3 combines with J gene TRBJ1-4; 7 bases map to TRBD1. Germline trimming cut 0 bases from V and 5 bases from J; bases unmatched to any gene: 3. The CDR3 consists of 15 residues. CDR1 is ENHRY and CDR2 is SYGVKD in the germline V gene. This CDR3 reads CAISESRGRNEKLFF. The CDR3 DNA sequence: TGTGCCATCAGTGAGTCGAGGGGGCGGAATGAAAAACTGTTTTTT.

This clonotype was detected only a few times. This rearrangement joins TRBV20-1 to TRBJ2-5; 8 bases map to TRBD1. Germline CDR1 reads DFQATT; CDR2 reads SNEGSKA (reference sequence). The CDR3 extends over 12 amino acids. V shed 6 bases and J 5 bases; nucleotides not matched to a gene: 5. The CDR3 here is CSATTGVETQYF. The CDR3 coding sequence is TGCAGTGCAACGACAGGGGTCGAGACCCAGTACTTC.

This clonotype has only one observation. This clone may be a read error of a much larger clone one base away. The V gene is TRBV5-1, the J gene TRBJ2-1, with 7 positions matching TRBD2. The CDR3 loop spans 18 amino acids. Germline V gene sequence: CDR1 SGHRS, CDR2 YFSETQ. After removal of 0 bases from V and 3 bases from J, the junction contained 12 bases not matched to a gene. The CDR3 region is CASSLEAVGGSLYNEQFF. Written as DNA, the CDR3 is TGCGCCAGCAGCTTGGAAGCGGTTGGCGGGAGTCTCTACAATGAGCAGTTCTTC.

The table lists this clonotype with a few counts. Compared with germline, one end of the junction differs, possibly owing to a read error. This rearrangement joins TRBV5-1 to TRBJ2-5; a possible D gene is TRBD2 (5 bases). This CDR3 has 15 residues. Germline V gene data show CDR1 as SGHRS and CDR2 as YFSETQ. The DNA for the CDR3 is TGCGTCAGCAGCTTGGGGAGCGGAAGAACCTACCAGCAGTACTTC. As protein: CVSSLGSGRTYQQYF.

The rearrangement links TRBV12-3 or TRBV12-4 to TRBJ2-1, with 11 bases that match TRBD2. The V gene end was trimmed by 5 bases and the J gene end by 4 bases; junction bases not matched to a gene: 13. The CDR3 totals 18 residues. CDR3 protein: CASSPRRTSGRGYNEQFF. The CDR3 DNA follows: TGTGCCAGCAGTCCCCGGAGAACTAGCGGGAGAGGGTACAATGAGCAGTTCTTC.

This clonotype has only a few counts. The chain carries TRBV7-2 and TRBJ2-3, with a tentative D call TRBD1 (6 bases). V was clipped by 0 bases and J by 6 bases, with 10 bases between them. This CDR3 contains 14 residues. The germline V gene encodes CDR1 SGHTA and CDR2 FQGNSA. CDR3 amino acids: CASSLALDRDTQYF. In DNA, the CDR3 is TGTGCCAGCAGCTTAGCGCTTGACAGGGATACGCAGTATTTT.

The chain uses TRBV20-1 and TRBJ2-2; D may correspond to TRBD1 or TRBD2 (6 bases each). Germline CDR1 DFQATT, CDR2 SNEGSKA (reference sequence). The CDR3 extends over 12 amino acids. Deletions cut 2 bases from V and 6 bases from J, with 7 bases between. In DNA form, the CDR3 reads TGCAGTGCTAGAAGGGGGGCCGGGGAGCTGTTTTTT. This encodes CSARRGAGELFF.

As concerns this clonotype: The missing conserved phenylalanine or tryptophan at the end of this CDR3 makes a read error likely. This chain links TRBV24-1 with TRBJ2-3; D possibly corresponds to TRBD1 (5 bases). Germline V gene lookup returns CDR1 KGHDR and CDR2 SFDVKD. V lost 3 bases to trimming and J lost 4 bases, with 13 bases between them. This CDR3 comprises 15 residues. DNA of the CDR3: TGTGCCACCAGTGATCCGGGCAGGGTACCAGATACGCAGTATCTT. Encoded protein: CATSDPGRVPDTQYL.

With regard to this clonotype: A junction end diverges from the germline sequence, so it may reflect a read error. The CDR3 loop is CASTLTGRTAELFF. DNA for the CDR3: TGTGCCAGCACCCTTACAGGGCGGACCGCGGAGCTGTTTTTT. This chain joins TRBV11-2 and TRBJ2-2; tentative D call: TRBD1 (6 bases). CDR1 SGHAT and CDR2 FQNNGV come from the germline V gene. The CDR3 has 14 amino acids.